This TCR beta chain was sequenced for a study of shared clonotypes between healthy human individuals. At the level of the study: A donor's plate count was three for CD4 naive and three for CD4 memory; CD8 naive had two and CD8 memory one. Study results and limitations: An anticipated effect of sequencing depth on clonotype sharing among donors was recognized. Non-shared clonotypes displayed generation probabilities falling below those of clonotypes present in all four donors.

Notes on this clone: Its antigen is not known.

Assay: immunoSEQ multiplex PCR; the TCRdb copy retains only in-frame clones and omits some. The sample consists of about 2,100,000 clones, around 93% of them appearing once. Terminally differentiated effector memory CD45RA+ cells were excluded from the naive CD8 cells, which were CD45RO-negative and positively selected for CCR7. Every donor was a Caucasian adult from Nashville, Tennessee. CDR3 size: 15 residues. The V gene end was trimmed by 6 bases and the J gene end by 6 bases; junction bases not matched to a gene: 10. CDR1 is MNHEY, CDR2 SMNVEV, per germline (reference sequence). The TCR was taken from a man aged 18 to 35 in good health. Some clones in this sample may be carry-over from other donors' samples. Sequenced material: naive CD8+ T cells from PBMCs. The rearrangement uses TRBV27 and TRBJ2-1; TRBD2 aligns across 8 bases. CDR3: CASSPSERGSNEQFF. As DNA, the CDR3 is TGTGCCAGCAGCCCTTCTGAGCGGGGGAGCAATGAGCAGTTCTTC.